The T cell receptor beta chain under discussion was sequenced for a study of cytomegalovirus exposure and HLA in healthy donors. Study-level information: In terms of ancestry, the Caucasian-associated cluster contained about 80% of the roughly 400 genotyped donors. Overall study results and limits: Rarity held for most TCR sequences, but there were some public TCRs that occurred in many donors. It was only CMV serostatus that was available as immune exposure information.

Primers included in the PCR were 60 Vbeta and 13 Jbeta primers. The protocol was immunoSEQ multiplex PCR, while the TCRdb copy is restricted to in-frame clones and leaves out a portion. This sample has 40,000 to 55,000 clones, with around 72% found just once. The CDR3 extends over 11 amino acids. The junction had 1 base not matched to a gene; V was cut back by 3 bases and J by 5 bases. Looked up from germline, CDR1 is SQVTM and CDR2 is ANQGSEA. About this clone itself: Its specificity is unknown.

This TCR was recovered from a woman in her twenties or thirties in good health and CMV-seronegative. Material for sequencing was PBMCs. The V and J genes are TRBV29-1 and TRBJ2-7, with 7 bases identical to TRBD1. CDR3 in DNA: TGCAGCGTTGACACAGGGGACGAGCAGTACTTC. Protein sequence: CSVDTGDEQYF.